These 28 T cell receptor beta chains share one sample of origin, sequenced in a study of blood T cells in healthy people across ages. Together with a sample-barcoded 5' primer, a J-beta primer mix was included in a second PCR lasting about 7 to 11 cycles. TCRdb re-called the 5' RACE reads with MiXCR, one entry per CDR3 protein. The sample carries about 1.4 million distinct CDR3 sequences, 59% recorded once. The sample consisted of blood. These TCRs come from a man between 18 and 29 years old in good health.

This clonotype was detected only once. The rearrangement links TRBV11-2 to TRBJ2-4, with D tentatively TRBD1 (6 bases). The J call is uncertain, as TRBJ2-5 better fits the DNA end. The CDR3 spans 16 residues. From germline, CDR1 is SGHAT and CDR2 FQNNGV. For the CDR3, the DNA is TGTGCCAGCAGCTTAGAGAGGCAGGGGCTCCAAGAGACCCAGTACTTC. Translated: CASSLERQGLQETQYF.

This clonotype was counted a few times. The V and J genes are TRBV29-1 and TRBJ1-4; no firm D call. Germline CDR1 is SQVTM and CDR2 is ANQGSEA. This CDR3 spans 15 amino acids. V lost 0 bases and J 0 bases, leaving 8 bases between the germline ends. In DNA, the CDR3 is TGCAGCGTTGAAGACACCGGGGCAACTAATGAAAAACTGTTTTTT. This codes for CSVEDTGATNEKLFF. Based on the CDR3 plus reference TRBV29-1 and TRBJ1-4, the full variable domain is SAVISQKPSRDICQRGTSLTIQCQVDSQVTMMFWYRQQPGQSLTLIATANQGSEATYESGFVIDKFPISRPNLTFSTLTVSNMSPEDSSIYLCSVEDTGATNEKLFFGSGTQLSVL.

The chain uses TRBV5-4 and TRBJ2-1; perhaps TRBD1 as D (5 bases). V dropped 4 bases and J dropped 3 bases, with 20 bases sitting between them. CDR1 and CDR2 (germline): SGHNT, YYREEE (reference sequence). There are 17 residues in the CDR3. CDR3 in DNA: TGTGCCAGCAGCCAAGATCGGTTGGGGCGAAGCTACAATGAGCAGTTCTTC. Its translation is CASSQDRLGRSYNEQFF.

This sequence joins TRBV27 and TRBJ1-5; TRBD1 matches 8 bases. Looked up from germline, CDR1 is MNHEY and CDR2 is SMNVEV (reference sequence). The CDR3 sequence is 14 residues long. The V and J ends lost 6 bases and 6 bases, in that order; junction bases with no gene match: 7. The DNA of the CDR3 is TGTGCCAGCAGCGACAGGGGTGGTATTCAGCCCCAGCATTTT. Protein: CASSDRGGIQPQHF.

This clonotype appeared a few times. The chain couples TRBV12-3 or TRBV12-4 to TRBJ2-3, with 7 bases fitting TRBD2. The CDR3 consists of 16 residues. The ends lost 5 bases at V and 2 bases at J; junction bases unmatched: 10. In DNA form, the CDR3 reads TGTGCCAGCAGTGAAATTAGCGGGCCCCCCACAGATACGCAGTATTTT. Translating gives CASSEISGPPTDTQYF.

This clonotype was seen just once. V is TRBV10-3 and J is TRBJ2-5, with 9 bases lining up with TRBD2. With V trimmed by 10 bases and J by 2 bases, 2 bases remained unmatched. This CDR3 region has 12 residues. Germline loops: CDR1 ENHRY, CDR2 SYGVKD. This CDR3 reads CATSGEQETQYF. The DNA for the CDR3 is TGTGCCACTAGCGGGGAGCAAGAGACCCAGTACTTC.

The table lists this clonotype with a count of one. V usage is TRBV2 and J usage is TRBJ2-7; D perhaps matches TRBD2 (6 bases). CDR1 is SNHLY and CDR2 is FYNNEI in the germline V gene. V lost 4 bases, J lost 4 bases, and 14 bases lay in between. The CDR3 is 14 residues long. CDR3 amino acids: CASSVGGVQYEQYF. CDR3 DNA: TGTGCCAGCAGTGTAGGAGGGGTACAGTACGAGCAGTACTTC.

This clonotype was seen more than once but under ten times. This chain joins TRBV27 and TRBJ2-4; a weak D match, TRBD1 (5 bases). The J call may be incorrect, as the DNA end agrees better with TRBJ2-5. This CDR3 region has 13 residues. CDR1 and CDR2 from the germline V gene are MNHEY and SMNVEV (reference sequence). The CDR3 nucleotides are TGTGCCAGCAGTTTGGCAGGGATAGAGACCCAGTACTTC. This translates into CASSLAGIETQYF.

This sequence joins TRBV25-1 and TRBJ1-1, with 9 bases lining up with TRBD1. The germline CDR1 and CDR2 sequences are MGHDK and SYGVNS. The CDR3 has 15 residues. V shed 3 bases, J shed 0 bases, and the junction held 2 bases outside the gene matches. The CDR3 region is CASSDWDRVNTEAFF. CDR3 in DNA: TGTGCCAGCAGTGATTGGGACAGGGTGAACACTGAAGCTTTCTTT.

V usage is TRBV12-3 or TRBV12-4 and J usage is TRBJ2-1; TRBD2 agrees at 10 bases. The CDR3 has 16 residues. J lost 0 bases, V lost 5 bases, and 4 bases had no gene match. The CDR3 DNA sequence: TGTGCCAGCAGTCCCCGGACTAGCGGCTCCTACAATGAGCAGTTCTTC. This gives the protein CASSPRTSGSYNEQFF.

The gene calls are TRBV27 and TRBJ1-1; 7 bases agree with TRBD1. The germline V gene has CDR1 MNHEY and CDR2 SMNVEV (reference sequence). The CDR3 spans 18 residues. V lost 5 bases to trimming and J lost 0 bases; unmatched junction nucleotides: 15. The chain's CDR3 is CASSTPGPGGYMNTEAFF. The CDR3 nucleotides read TGTGCCAGCAGTACCCCCGGGCCAGGGGGATACATGAACACTGAAGCTTTCTTT.

The rearrangement joins TRBV20-1 to TRBJ2-7; the match to TRBD1 covers 7 bases. The CDR3 runs to 15 residues. V lost 3 bases and J lost 3; bases outside the gene matches: 11. From germline, CDR1 is DFQATT and CDR2 SNEGSKA (reference sequence). DNA of the CDR3: TGCAGTGCTAGTGGAAGGGACAGCCGATACTACGAGCAGTACTTC. It specifies CSASGRDSRYYEQYF.

The CDR3 DNA follows: TGTGCCAGCAGGAACCAAGAGACCCAGTACTTC. Protein sequence: CASRNQETQYF. This chain uses TRBV2 with TRBJ2-5, with no clear D. The CDR3 has 11 residues. V shed 6 bases and J shed 0 bases, with 2 bases lying between them. Germline V CDR1 and CDR2: SNHLY, FYNNEI.

This sequence joins TRBV6-5 and TRBJ2-1; TRBD2 matches at 7 bases. The CDR3 covers 14 residues. After removal of 6 bases from V and 3 bases from J, the junction contained 5 bases not matched to a gene. Germline V gives CDR1 MNHEY, CDR2 SVGAGI. The CDR3 DNA reads as TGTGCCAGCAGCCTCGGGACTATCTACAATGAGCAGTTCTTC. It encodes CASSLGTIYNEQFF.

A note on this clonotype: A read error may account for a junction end that differs from germline. The rearrangement links TRBV4-2 to TRBJ2-5; D gene ambiguous. This CDR3 comprises 15 residues. CDR1 and CDR2 from the germline V gene are LGHNA and YNFKEQ. CDR3 coding DNA: TGTGCCAACAGCCAAATTGCCCGAAGGGTGGAGACCCAGTACTTC. Translated, it gives CANSQIARRVETQYF.

The chain is built from TRBV6-5 and TRBJ2-2; no reliable D call. Germline V CDR1 and CDR2: MNHEY, SVGAGI. This CDR3 has 9 amino acids. Trimming took 10 bases from V and 5 from J, leaving 2 bases between them. The CDR3 loop is CAITGELFF. The CDR3 DNA sequence: TGTGCCATAACCGGGGAGCTGTTTTTT.

This clonotype was detected a few times. V is TRBV12-3 or TRBV12-4 and J is TRBJ1-2; 7 bases line up with TRBD1. There are 16 residues in the CDR3. Losses at the gene ends were 5 bases for V and 1 base for J; bases not matched to a gene: 10. The CDR3 DNA reads as TGTGCCAGCAGTCCCGGACAGGCGTTCAATAACTATGGCTACACCTTC. Its protein product is CASSPGQAFNNYGYTF.

The chain joins TRBV18 to TRBJ2-7; D is possibly TRBD1 (7 bases). Per the germline V gene, CDR1 is KGHSH and CDR2 is LQKENI. The V end lost 3 bases, the J end lost 4 bases, and 13 bases lay between the germline ends. This CDR3 spans 14 amino acids. The CDR3: CASSPAGQKYEQYF. Written as DNA, the CDR3 is TGTGCCAGCTCACCTGCGGGACAGAAATACGAGCAGTACTTC.

The count of this clonotype is one. This rearrangement joins TRBV2 to TRBJ2-5, with TRBD2 identical over 16 bases. Unmatched junction bases numbered 5, after V lost 8 bases and J lost 11 bases. Germline V gene lookup returns CDR1 SNHLY and CDR2 FYNNEI. The CDR3 loop spans 13 amino acids. DNA of the CDR3: TGTGCCAGCCAAGGGACTAGCGGGGGGGAGCAGTACTTC. It is translated as CASQGTSGGEQYF.

This clonotype was counted a few times. This chain joins TRBV12-3 or TRBV12-4 and TRBJ2-7, with TRBD2 matching 10 bases. This CDR3 is 17 amino acids long. V trimming: 4 bases; J trimming: 3 bases; junction bases outside the gene matches: 12. In DNA, the CDR3 is TGTGCCAGCAGTTCATCAAGGCTAGCGGGAGTCGACTACGAGCAGTACTTC. Translating gives CASSSSRLAGVDYEQYF.

The V gene is TRBV25-1, the J gene TRBJ2-5; 9 nucleotides match TRBD1. This CDR3 comprises 16 residues. Germline V gives CDR1 MGHDK, CDR2 SYGVNS. V dropped 7 bases and J dropped 11; count of bases not matched to a gene: 20. The CDR3 loop reads CASTNPGQGNYNEQYF. In DNA form, the CDR3 reads TGTGCCAGCACAAATCCGGGACAGGGTAACTACAATGAGCAGTACTTC.

The chain combines TRBV27 with TRBJ2-7; 10 positions match TRBD2. The J call may be wrong; the DNA end is better matched by TRBJ2-1. The CDR3 spans 18 residues. Germline V gives CDR1 MNHEY, CDR2 SMNVEV (reference sequence). CDR3 in amino acids: CASSPLPGLAAPRDEQFF. In nucleotides, the CDR3 is TGTGCCAGCAGTCCACTACCCGGACTAGCGGCCCCTAGGGATGAGCAGTTCTTC.

This clonotype came up a few times. The chain couples TRBV7-9 to TRBJ1-4; D uncertain. The CDR3 covers 14 residues. Between the trimmed V and J ends, which lost 2 bases and 8 bases, there was a span of 12 bases. CDR1 and CDR2 (germline): SEHNR, FQNEAQ (reference sequence). The CDR3 coding sequence is TGTGCCAGCAGCTTATCCCCCCCTAGAGAAAAACTGTTTTTT. Amino acids: CASSLSPPREKLFF. Filled out from reference TRBV7-9 and TRBJ1-4, the complete variable domain reads DTGVSQNPRHKITKRGQNVTFRCDPISEHNRLYWYRQTLGQGPEFLTYFQNEAQLEKSRLLSDRFSAERPKGSFSTLEIQRTEQGDSAMYLCASSLSPPREKLFFGSGTQLSVL.

The rearrangement uses TRBV7-6 and TRBJ2-1, with a tentative D call TRBD2 (5 bases). Germline loops: CDR1 SGHVS, CDR2 FNYEAQ. The CDR3 contains 14 residues. The ends were cut back, 5 bases at V and 10 bases at J, with 18 bases in the middle. This CDR3 reads CASSVEGRAYEQFF. The DNA for the CDR3 is TGTGCCAGCAGCGTAGAGGGTCGAGCCTACGAGCAGTTCTTC. The full variable domain, in which reference TRBV7-6 and TRBJ2-1 provide the parts outside the CDR3, is GAGVSQSPRYKVTKRGQDVALRCDPISGHVSLYWYRQALGQGPEFLTYFNYEAQQDKSGLPNDRFSAERPEGSISTLTIQRTEQRDSAMYRCASSVEGRAYEQFFGPGTRLTVL.

This sequence joins TRBV27 and TRBJ1-2; D might be TRBD1 (5 bases). Germline CDR1 is MNHEY and CDR2 is SMNVEV (reference sequence). V lost 2 bases, J lost 4 bases, and 11 bases lay in between. The CDR3 consists of 14 residues. In DNA form, the CDR3 reads TGTGCCAGCAGTTTAACAAGGGGCAGCTATGGCTACACCTTC. This sequence encodes CASSLTRGSYGYTF.

The V call is TRBV6-1, the J call TRBJ1-2; D is unresolved. Germline V gene sequence: CDR1 MNHNS, CDR2 SASEGT. Trimming shortened V by 2 bases and J by 8 bases, and 18 bases separated the two germline ends. This CDR3 is 15 amino acids long. CDR3 in DNA: TGTGCCAGCAGTGAACACTATTCCAACCTACAGGGCTACACCTTC. Its protein is CASSEHYSNLQGYTF.

With respect to this clonotype: Compared with germline, one end of the junction differs, possibly owing to a read error. The rearrangement uses TRBV9 and TRBJ2-3; 10 nucleotides align to TRBD1. The CDR3 runs to 16 residues. Germline assignment: CDR1 SGDLS and CDR2 YYNGEE. The CDR3 loop is CVSSALTGGNTDTQYF. CDR3 nucleotide sequence: TGTGTCAGCAGCGCCCTGACAGGGGGCAACACAGATACGCAGTATTTT.

As DNA, the CDR3 is TGTGCCAGCAGCCGCGGGACAGCGCTCTACGAGCAGTACTTC. Its protein product is CASSRGTALYEQYF. The chain employs TRBV11-2 and TRBJ2-7; TRBD1 is a possible D gene (7 bases). This CDR3 spans 14 amino acids. The V gene's germline CDR1 is SGHAT and CDR2 FQNNGV. The germline V and J ends were trimmed by 5 bases and 3 bases, with 14 bases remaining between them.